A single sample is the source of the 7 T cell receptor beta chains below, sequenced in a study of T cells in Graves' hyperthyroidism and ophthalmopathy. Amplification targeted TCR beta CDR3 regions from RNA transcripts. HTBI primers were used for first-round RT-PCR of the TCR CDR3. TCRdb reprocessed the multiplex PCR reads with MiXCR, giving one entry per CDR3 protein. The sample consists of approximately 690,000 distinct CDR3 sequences, less than 25% of them appearing once. Source material: blood. Receptors were obtained from a man aged 25-45 years with Graves' ophthalmopathy.

This clonotype was seen a few times. The rearrangement links TRBV6-1 to TRBJ1-2, with D perhaps TRBD1 (6 bases). Germline CDR1 and CDR2: MNHNS and SASEGT. The CDR3 covers 15 residues. Trimming took off 5 bases at V and 2 bases at J, with 15 bases between the two ends. The CDR3, as DNA: TGTGCCAGCAGTAAAGGGGGAACAGGAAACTATGGCTACACCTTC. This translates into CASSKGGTGNYGYTF.

The rearrangement links TRBV28 to TRBJ1-1; D unclear. The CDR3 covers 12 residues. CDR1 is MDHEN, CDR2 SYDVKM, per germline. The ends were cut back, 2 bases at V and 11 bases at J, with 12 bases in the middle. The CDR3 DNA sequence: TGTGCCAGCAGTTTAGGGAGGGTGAATGCTTTCTTT. Its translation: CASSLGRVNAFF.

This clonotype occurred a few times. J is TRBJ1-6 and V is TRBV27; D remains unclear. In germline, CDR1 is MNHEY, CDR2 SMNVEV (reference sequence). V was cut by 6 bases and J by 9 bases, with 9 bases left in between. This CDR3 is built from 12 residues. The CDR3 protein is CASRLKGSPLHF. The CDR3 bases are TGTGCCAGCAGGCTCAAGGGTTCACCCCTCCACTTT.

This clonotype was counted between two and nine times. The rearrangement links TRBV19 to TRBJ2-1; 8 nucleotides match TRBD2. V was pared by 7 bases and J by 6 bases, with 11 bases of the junction left unmatched. This CDR3 has 15 amino acids. The V gene's germline CDR1 is LNHDA and CDR2 SQIVND (reference sequence). Here the CDR3 reads CASISSAGTSNEQFF. CDR3 nucleotide sequence: TGTGCCAGTATCTCATCCGCCGGGACTAGCAATGAGCAGTTCTTC.

A few counts support this clonotype. A much larger clone sits a single nucleotide away, making a read error possible. This rearrangement joins TRBV12-3 or TRBV12-4 to TRBJ2-1; 7 bases are a match to TRBD2. The CDR3 spans 15 residues. Trimming took 4 bases from V and 8 from J; bases not matched to a gene: 11. The CDR3: CASSSQAGRTDEQFF. The CDR3 bases are TGTGCCAGCAGTTCCCAAGCGGGAAGGACGGATGAGCAGTTCTTC.

The rearrangement links TRBV12-3 or TRBV12-4 to TRBJ2-3; D may correspond to TRBD1 or TRBD2 (5 bases each). With 9 bases removed from V and 6 bases from J, the gap between germline ends came to 16 bases. This CDR3 is 13 amino acids long. The CDR3 loop is CARGTGRLDTQYF. CDR3 nucleotides: TGTGCCAGAGGGACCGGTCGTTTGGATACGCAGTATTTT.

The chain has TRBV4-3 and TRBJ2-7; possibly TRBD1 for D (5 bases). Trimming stripped 0 bases from V and 2 bases from J, with 8 bases between. This CDR3 is 14 amino acids long. Germline lookup yields CDR1 LGHNA and CDR2 YSLEER. CDR3 amino acids: CASSQEIQAYEQYF. The CDR3 DNA sequence: TGCGCCAGCAGCCAAGAAATACAGGCCTACGAGCAGTACTTC.